What follows are 23 T cell receptor beta chains derived from one specimen sequenced in a study of T cell responses to AZD1222 COVID-19 vaccine. Produced via immunoSEQ multiplex PCR; TCRdb's table is partial and in-frame only. The sample shows 100,000 to 150,000 clones, approximately 88% of them seen only once. This specimen consisted of peripheral blood, obtained on day 0 of AZD1222 vaccination. The receptors originated from an adult in good health.

The chain employs TRBV11-2 and TRBJ1-1; D gene uncertain. The V end was cut by 5 bases, the J end by 5 bases, with 18 bases between. CDR3 size: 15 residues. Germline lookup yields CDR1 SGHAT and CDR2 FQNNGV. The CDR3 DNA reads TGTGCCAGCAGCCTCGGGCCGGGGAGTGGTACTGAAGCTTTCTTT. Its translation is CASSLGPGSGTEAFF.

This chain connects TRBV7-9 to TRBJ1-5; maybe TRBD1 (5 bases). With 4 bases removed from V and 4 bases from J, the gap between germline ends came to 11 bases. The CDR3 has 14 amino acids. Germline V gene lookup returns CDR1 SEHNR and CDR2 FQNEAQ (reference sequence). The CDR3 sequence is CASSYGTGNQPQHF. Written as DNA, the CDR3 is TGTGCCAGCAGCTACGGGACGGGTAATCAGCCCCAGCATTTT.

The chain couples TRBV7-8 to TRBJ2-3; maybe TRBD2 (6 bases). Per germline, CDR1 SGHVS and CDR2 FQNEAQ. Trimming stripped 4 bases from V and 2 bases from J, with 16 bases between. This CDR3 comprises 16 residues. This CDR3 reads CASSSRDGGFTDTQYF. CDR3 coding DNA: TGTGCCAGCAGCTCGCGGGACGGCGGATTCACAGATACGCAGTATTTT.

This clone was observed once. The junction differs from germline at one of its ends, possibly a read error. The chain couples TRBV3-1 (or the pseudogene TRBV3-2) to TRBJ1-1; possibly TRBD1 for D (5 bases). Germline assignment: CDR1 LGHDT and CDR2 YNNKEL (reference sequence). This CDR3 has 13 amino acids. The CDR3 DNA reads as TGTGCCAGCAGTCAAGACAGCCCCTGGGTAGCTTTCTTT. This encodes CASSQDSPWVAFF.

The chain employs TRBV7-6 and TRBJ1-3; 8 bases fit TRBD1. V gave up 1 base and J gave up 0 bases; unmatched junction bases: 2. The CDR3 totals 16 residues. Germline values: CDR1 SGHVS, CDR2 FNYEAQ. The CDR3 DNA is TGTGCCAGCAGCTTAGGGACAGGGCGCTCTGGAAACACCATATATTTT. Residues: CASSLGTGRSGNTIYF.

This chain links TRBV5-1 with TRBJ1-1; TRBD1 matches 8 bases. CDR3 length: 15 amino acids. Germline CDR1 and CDR2: SGHRS and YFSETQ. Trimming took 1 base from V and 4 from J; bases not matched to a gene: 6. CDR3 DNA sequence: TGCGCCAGCAGCTTGTGGACAGGGAAGAGCACTGAAGCTTTCTTT. Translated: CASSLWTGKSTEAFF.

This clone was detected only once. V usage is TRBV3-1 (or the pseudogene TRBV3-2) and J usage is TRBJ2-7, with D possibly TRBD2 on 5 matching bases. The CDR3 totals 15 residues. Germline V lookup: CDR1 LGHDT, CDR2 YNNKEL (reference sequence). V lost 3 bases and J 9 bases, leaving 21 bases between the germline ends. The CDR3 protein is CASSQREVGKGRQYF. The CDR3 bases are TGTGCCAGCAGCCAGAGAGAGGTCGGGAAAGGGAGGCAGTACTTC.

The gene calls are TRBV19 and TRBJ2-6, with TRBD1 identical over 9 bases. Germline V gene sequence: CDR1 LNHDA, CDR2 SQIVND (reference sequence). V was pared by 6 bases and J by 2 bases, with 5 bases of the junction left unmatched. The CDR3 loop spans 16 amino acids. The CDR3 coding sequence is TGTGCCAGTAGCACTTACAGGGGGCCTGGGGCCAACGTCCTGACTTTC. Translation gives CASSTYRGPGANVLTF.

This chain uses TRBV6-5 with TRBJ2-1; 9 nucleotides align to TRBD1. CDR1 and CDR2 (germline): MNHEY, SVGAGI. V lost 5 bases to trimming and J lost 15 bases; unmatched junction nucleotides: 14. The CDR3 length is 14 residues. CDR3: CASSPGQGWFPLFF. The DNA for the CDR3 is TGTGCCAGCAGTCCGGGACAGGGTTGGTTCCCCTTGTTCTTC.

The rearrangement uses TRBV21-1 and TRBJ2-7; TRBD2, the D gene given by the table, was not confirmed from the DNA. TRBV21-1 is a known pseudogene. CDR3 size: 12 residues. The CDR3 coding sequence is TGTGCCAGCAGCAAGACTAGCGACGAGCAGTACTTC. This translates into CASSKTSDEQYF.

The gene calls are TRBV18 and TRBJ1-1; the D is unclear. The germline V gene has CDR1 KGHSH and CDR2 LQKENI. Trimming took off 3 bases at V and 6 bases at J, with 8 bases between the two ends. The CDR3 loop spans 12 amino acids. In DNA, the CDR3 is TGTGCCAGCTCACCCCCGGAGGCTGAAGCTTTCTTT. It translates to CASSPPEAEAFF.

CDR3 amino acids: CASSWNGQKLNTIYF. The CDR3 bases are TGTGCCAGCAGCTGGAATGGACAGAAGCTAAACACCATATATTTT. The chain employs TRBV5-5 and TRBJ1-3; perhaps TRBD1 as D (6 bases). The CDR3 covers 15 residues. Trimming left V 3 bases short and J 6 bases short, with 16 bases between. Germline assignment: CDR1 SGHKS and CDR2 YYEKEE (reference sequence).

The genes are TRBV10-2 and TRBJ1-1; a possible D gene is TRBD1 (6 bases). Germline CDR1 is WSHSY and CDR2 is SAAADI. This CDR3 spans 15 amino acids. Trimming took off 0 bases at V and 0 bases at J, with 8 bases between the two ends. The CDR3 reads CASSESGTLNTEAFF. For the CDR3, the DNA is TGCGCCAGCAGTGAGTCCGGGACACTGAACACTGAAGCTTTCTTT.

CDR3 in DNA: TGTGCCTGGAGTAGGACAGGAGGGTTAAGGTCCTATAATTCACCCCTCCACTTT. Its translation is CAWSRTGGLRSYNSPLHF. The chain has TRBV30 and TRBJ1-6; 7 bases line up with TRBD1. CDR3 length equals 18 residues. After removal of 2 bases from V and 1 base from J, the junction contained 11 bases not matched to a gene. Germline CDR1 is GTSNPN and CDR2 is SVGIG (reference sequence).

The chain is built from TRBV29-1 and TRBJ2-1; 10 bases map to TRBD2. CDR3 length equals 16 residues. The V gene end was trimmed by 1 base and the J gene end by 7 bases; junction bases not matched to a gene: 10. CDR1 and CDR2 from the germline V gene are SQVTM and ANQGSEA. CDR3 in amino acids: CSVEGLPSGGWNEQFF. The CDR3 DNA reads as TGCAGCGTTGAAGGCCTACCTAGCGGGGGATGGAATGAGCAGTTCTTC.

This chain links TRBV27 with TRBJ1-6; TRBD1 is a possible D gene (5 bases). This CDR3 is 14 amino acids long. The V gene lost 4 bases and the J gene lost 8 bases, with 12 bases spanning the gap. Germline lookup yields CDR1 MNHEY and CDR2 SMNVEV (reference sequence). CDR3 protein: CASSSWQGDSPLHF. CDR3 DNA sequence: TGTGCCAGCAGTTCGTGGCAGGGAGATTCACCCCTCCACTTT.

The rearrangement links TRBV11-2 to TRBJ1-2, with D possibly being TRBD1 (5 bases). The CDR3 spans 16 residues. Germline V gene sequence: CDR1 SGHAT, CDR2 FQNNGV. Trimming stripped 4 bases from V and 2 bases from J, with 17 bases between. The CDR3 loop is CASSSGGVSGNYGYTF. For the CDR3, the DNA is TGTGCCAGCAGCTCGGGGGGGGTTAGTGGAAACTATGGCTACACCTTC.

The rearrangement joins TRBV9 to TRBJ1-1; D might be TRBD1 (5 bases). V was pared by 0 bases and J by 10 bases, with 13 bases between. The length of the CDR3 is 13 residues. The germline V gene has CDR1 SGDLS and CDR2 YYNGEE. This CDR3 is CASSVGGTGRAFF. The CDR3 DNA is TGTGCCAGCAGCGTAGGGGGGACCGGCAGAGCTTTCTTT.

In DNA, the CDR3 is TGTGCCAGCAGCTTAGCAATACAGGGAAGTTCACCCCTCCACTTT. Its protein product is CASSLAIQGSSPLHF. V usage is TRBV11-2 and J usage is TRBJ1-6; tentative D call: TRBD1 (6 bases). CDR1 is SGHAT, CDR2 FQNNGV, per germline. Trimming removed 1 base at V and 9 bases at J, with 13 bases between. This CDR3 contains 15 residues.

This clone appeared once. This CDR3 reads CASSPEGTGDQPQHF. As DNA, the CDR3 is TGCGCCAGCAGCCCCGAGGGGACAGGGGATCAGCCCCAGCATTTT. The chain employs TRBV5-1 and TRBJ1-5, with TRBD1 matching 10 bases. CDR1 and CDR2 from the germline V gene are SGHRS and YFSETQ. The CDR3 has 15 residues. V dropped 4 bases and J dropped 5; count of bases not matched to a gene: 6.

This clone was recorded only once. This sequence joins TRBV9 and TRBJ1-1; D is undetermined. This CDR3 is built from 16 residues. V was shortened by 0 bases and J by 1 base, with 13 bases between the two germline ends. CDR1 is SGDLS, CDR2 YYNGEE, per germline. CDR3 loop: CASSVVIRAGNTEAFF. DNA for the CDR3: TGTGCCAGCAGCGTAGTTATAAGGGCGGGGAACACTGAAGCTTTCTTT. Variable domain in full (rest from reference TRBV9 and TRBJ1-1): DSGVTQTPKHLITATGQRVTLRCSPRSGDLSVYWYQQSLDQGLQFLIQYYNGEERAKGNILERFSAQQFPDLHSELNLSSLELGDSALYFCASSVVIRAGNTEAFFGQGTRLTVV.

J is TRBJ2-7 and V is TRBV5-5, with D perhaps given as TRBD1 or TRBD2 (5 bases each). Trimming cost V 2 bases and J 3 bases, with 21 bases left between them. Per the germline V gene, CDR1 is SGHKS and CDR2 is YYEKEE (reference sequence). The CDR3 has 17 residues. This CDR3 is CASSLRDSGGAYYEQYF. The DNA of the CDR3 is TGTGCCAGCAGCTTAAGAGACAGCGGTGGGGCTTACTACGAGCAGTACTTC.

The chain recombines TRBV3-1 (or the pseudogene TRBV3-2) with TRBJ1-3; D is ambiguous. This CDR3 has 14 residues. Trimming shortened V by 4 bases and J by 8 bases, and 15 bases separated the two germline ends. Per the germline V gene, CDR1 is LGHDT and CDR2 is YNNKEL (reference sequence). CDR3 protein: CASSPYDNMHTIYF. The CDR3 nucleotides are TGTGCCAGCAGCCCCTATGACAATATGCACACCATATATTTT.